This T cell receptor beta chain derives from a study of vaccination and CD4 T cells after COVID-19 (dated by TCRdb to the early 2020s). General notes on the study: Convalescent patients had a positive SARS-CoV-2 result on nasal swab PCR, and of these patients, nine had mild disease and one had severe disease. Six males and four females were included in the convalescent cohort, with two Hispanic individuals, seven Caucasians, two Asians and one multiracial person represented. The cultures were stimulated with overlapping spike peptide pools from SARS-CoV-2 and from the common cold coronaviruses HCoV-NL63, HCoV-OC43 and HCoV-229E. Each participant got two doses of either the Pfizer-BioNTech BNT162b2 vaccine (n=8) or the Moderna mRNA-1273 vaccine (n=2). In control cultures, a CEFX viral epitope pool was used as positive control, an HIV-1 Nef peptide pool was used as negative control, or no peptide was added. In nine to eleven COVID-19 convalescent patients and a handful of infection-naive healthy vaccine recipients, researchers compared the spike-specific CD4+ TCR repertoire from before mRNA vaccination with the repertoire from after. Post-COVID blood samples were collected from convalescent patients a median of approximately 100 days after diagnosis, with a range of roughly 30 to 170 days. The time from the second vaccine dose to post-vaccine blood sampling had a median of roughly 70 days and ranged from about 12 to 250 days. General conclusions and limits of the study: Among convalescent patients, a median about 86% of the SARS-CoV-2-reactive clones seen after vaccination appeared only after vaccination, which suggests priming specific to the vaccine. Of the vaccine-specific clones in convalescent patients, 304 of 307, or nearly all, reacted only to SARS-CoV-2 spike and did not cross-react with common cold coronaviruses. The median count of SARS-CoV-2-reactive clonotypes went up from 21 after infection to about 40 after vaccination, although the change was not significant. The study included relatively few convalescent patients and did not analyze early timepoints after natural infection.

Regarding this clonotype: Its antigen has not been determined. The record has no base qualities; no much larger clone is one base away.

As encoded in the germline V gene, CDR1 is SGHTA while CDR2 is FQGNSA. The cysteine opens and the phenylalanine closes a CDR3 of 15 amino acids. The kept DNA is CDR3 alone, 45 bases in frame from the first base. V loses 6 bases of germline sequence and J loses 1 base, and the interval between the two ends is 12 bases. The meaning of the sample's treatment or condition label: 10-day PBMC culture with coronavirus spike peptide pools or control peptides (ViraFEST assay). The ViraFEST assay, used in the study, expanded antigen-specific T cells with peptide pools and then identified the expanded clonotypes through TCR sequencing. Positive SARS-CoV-2 PCR tests in the convalescent patients dated from March to December 2020, before Alpha, Beta and Delta variants emerged in the United States. PBMCs were cultured at about 2 million per well in IMDM supplemented with roughly 5% human AB serum and 9 to 10 IU/ml IL-2, with 9.5 to 10 ug/ml peptide pools added. On days 3 and 7, half of the culture medium was replaced with fresh IL-2-containing medium. After 10 days of culture, CD4+ T cells were isolated by negative selection with the EasySep CD4+ T cell isolation kit. Ficoll-Paque Plus gradient centrifugation was used to isolate PBMCs from whole blood, and the isolated PBMCs were then either used fresh or cryopreserved at -140C. Triplicate wells were generally used for each culture condition.

Receptors were amplified or captured by PCR. TCR sequencing of DNA from cultured CD4+ T cells used the Oncomine TCR Beta short-read assay at the Johns Hopkins FTIC core. The QIAamp micro DNA kit was used to extract genomic DNA from the cultured CD4+ T cells. Oncomine TCR Beta libraries from cultured CD4+ T cells were pooled with unique dual indexes and sequenced on an Illumina iSeq 100. In the authors' own workflow: Non-productive sequences were filtered out, and CDR3s that did not start with C, did not end with F or W, or were shorter than 7 amino acids were discarded. The MANAFEST web application identified antigen-specific clonotypes by comparing peptide-stimulated wells against reference wells and other culture wells. An FDR below 0.05, an odds ratio above 5, and a productive frequency above 0.1% in at least two of three replicate wells were required for clones to be considered positive. A clonotype counted as cross-reactive if it showed significant expansion both in the SARS-CoV-2 spike wells and in at least one common cold coronavirus spike condition. Similarity between CDR3 sequences was evaluated in R version 3.6.1 using Levenshtein distances (stringdist) and unrooted phylogenetic trees (ape). TCRdb trimmed the raw reads at Q25, called clones with MiXCR and kept productive beta chains. Every distinct CDR3 protein forms one entry, paired with its most common genes and DNA. The V and J calls were determined by TCRdb, not by the authors. The sample table shows several thousand distinct CDR3 sequences, and roughly 35% are seen once. The biggest ten clones account for around 30% of the sample.

Specimen: cultured CD4+ T cells from blood. The source is a human donor with COVID-19. The sequence links TRBV7-2 to TRBJ2-2, with no reliable assignment of the D segment. In nucleotide form, the sequence is TGTGCCAGCAGTTTCAGAACCAGGAACACCGGGGAGCTGTTTTTT. Translated, this is CASSFRTRNTGELFF.